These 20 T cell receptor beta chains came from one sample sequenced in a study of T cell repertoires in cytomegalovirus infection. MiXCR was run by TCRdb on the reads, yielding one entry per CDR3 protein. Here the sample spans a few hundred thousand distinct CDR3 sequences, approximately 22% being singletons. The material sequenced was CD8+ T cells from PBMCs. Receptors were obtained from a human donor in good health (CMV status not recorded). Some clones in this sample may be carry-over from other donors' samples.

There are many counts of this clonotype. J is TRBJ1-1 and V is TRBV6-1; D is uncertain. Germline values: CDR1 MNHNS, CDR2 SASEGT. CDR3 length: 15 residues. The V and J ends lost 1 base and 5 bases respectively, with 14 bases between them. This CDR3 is CASSEGVVTGTEAFF. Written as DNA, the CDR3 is TGTGCCAGCAGTGAAGGGGTGGTAACGGGAACTGAAGCTTTCTTT.

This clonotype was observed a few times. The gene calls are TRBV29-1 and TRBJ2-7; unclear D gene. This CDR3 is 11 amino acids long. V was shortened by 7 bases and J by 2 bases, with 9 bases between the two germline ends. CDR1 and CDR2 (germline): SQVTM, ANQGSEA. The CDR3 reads CSAAETYEQYF. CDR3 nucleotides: TGCAGCGCCGCCGAGACCTACGAGCAGTACTTC.

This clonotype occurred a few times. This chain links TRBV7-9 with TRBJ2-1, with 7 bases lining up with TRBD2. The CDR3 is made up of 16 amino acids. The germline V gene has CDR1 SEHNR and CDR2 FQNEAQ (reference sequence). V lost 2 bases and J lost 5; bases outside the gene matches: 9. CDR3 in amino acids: CASSLLSGPLNNEQFF. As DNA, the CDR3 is TGTGCCAGCAGCTTACTTAGCGGGCCCCTAAACAATGAGCAGTTCTTC.

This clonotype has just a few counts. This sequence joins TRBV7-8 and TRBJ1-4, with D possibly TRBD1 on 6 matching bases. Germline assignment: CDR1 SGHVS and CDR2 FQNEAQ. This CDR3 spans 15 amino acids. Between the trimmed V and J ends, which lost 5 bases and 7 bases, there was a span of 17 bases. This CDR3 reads CASSTGDTTFEKLFF. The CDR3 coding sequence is TGTGCCAGCAGCACTGGGGACACCACCTTTGAAAAACTGTTTTTT.

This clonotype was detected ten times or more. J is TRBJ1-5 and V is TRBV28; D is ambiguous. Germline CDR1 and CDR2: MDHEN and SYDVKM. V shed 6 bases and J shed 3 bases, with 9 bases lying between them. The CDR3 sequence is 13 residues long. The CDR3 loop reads CASSDIFNQPQHF. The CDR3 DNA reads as TGTGCCAGCAGCGACATCTTCAATCAGCCCCAGCATTTT. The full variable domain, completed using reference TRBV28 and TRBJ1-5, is DVKVTQSSRYLVKRTGEKVFLECVQDMDHENMFWYRQDPGLGLRLIYFSYDVKMKEKGDIPEGYSVSREKKERFSLILESASTNQTSMYLCASSDIFNQPQHFGDGTRLSIL.

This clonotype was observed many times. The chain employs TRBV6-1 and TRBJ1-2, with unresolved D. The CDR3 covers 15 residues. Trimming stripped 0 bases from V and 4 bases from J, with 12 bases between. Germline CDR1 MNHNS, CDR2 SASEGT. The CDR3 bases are TGTGCCAGCAGTGAAGCCCCTACTGCGCCCTATGGCTACACCTTC. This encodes CASSEAPTAPYGYTF.

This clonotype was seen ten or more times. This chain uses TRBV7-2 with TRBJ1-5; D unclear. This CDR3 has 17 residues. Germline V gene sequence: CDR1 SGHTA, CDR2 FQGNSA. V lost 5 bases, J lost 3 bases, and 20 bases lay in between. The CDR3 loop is CASSRIPSGEDNQPQHF. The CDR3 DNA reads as TGTGCCAGCAGCCGTATCCCTTCTGGGGAGGACAATCAGCCCCAGCATTTT.

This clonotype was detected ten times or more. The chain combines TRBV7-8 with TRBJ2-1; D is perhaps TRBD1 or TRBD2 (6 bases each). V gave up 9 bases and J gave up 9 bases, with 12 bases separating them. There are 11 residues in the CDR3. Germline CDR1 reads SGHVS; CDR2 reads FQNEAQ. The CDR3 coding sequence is TGTGCCAGTACCGAGGGGGGTGAGCAGTTCTTC. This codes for CASTEGGEQFF.

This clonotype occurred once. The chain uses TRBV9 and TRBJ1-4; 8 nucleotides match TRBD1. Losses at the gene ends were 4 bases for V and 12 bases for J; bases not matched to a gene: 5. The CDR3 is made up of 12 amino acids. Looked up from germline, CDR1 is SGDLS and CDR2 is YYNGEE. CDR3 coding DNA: TGTGCCAGCAGCACCCACAGGGGGGAACTGTTTTTT. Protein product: CASSTHRGELFF.

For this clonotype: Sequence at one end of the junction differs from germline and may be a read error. For the CDR3, the DNA is TGTGCCAGCAGCTTCTCCAACAATGAGCAGTTCTTC. Protein sequence: CASSFSNNEQFF. The chain joins TRBV5-4 to TRBJ2-1; no reliable D call. Germline CDR1 SGHNT, CDR2 YYREEE (reference sequence). The CDR3 runs 12 residues.

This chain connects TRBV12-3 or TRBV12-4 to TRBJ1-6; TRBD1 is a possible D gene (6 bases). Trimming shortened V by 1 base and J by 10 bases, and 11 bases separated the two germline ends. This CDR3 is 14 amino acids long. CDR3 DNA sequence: TGTGCCAGCAGTTTAGGGCAGGGGTGGTCACCCCTCCACTTT. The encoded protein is CASSLGQGWSPLHF.

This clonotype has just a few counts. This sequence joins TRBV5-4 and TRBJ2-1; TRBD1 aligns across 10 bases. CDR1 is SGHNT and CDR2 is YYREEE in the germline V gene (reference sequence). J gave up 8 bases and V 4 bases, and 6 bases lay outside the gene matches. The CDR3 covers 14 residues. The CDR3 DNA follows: TGTGCCAGCAGCCCTATGACAGGGGGCTATGAGCAGTTCTTC. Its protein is CASSPMTGGYEQFF.

The CDR3 nucleotides read TGTGCCAGCGGGACAGAGGCCTTCACAGATACGCAGTATTTT. Translating gives CASGTEAFTDTQYF. V usage is TRBV6-5 and J usage is TRBJ2-3, with TRBD1 identical over 7 bases. The CDR3 runs to 14 residues. Germline lookup yields CDR1 MNHEY and CDR2 SVGAGI. The V and J ends lost 8 bases and 2 bases, in that order; junction bases with no gene match: 7.

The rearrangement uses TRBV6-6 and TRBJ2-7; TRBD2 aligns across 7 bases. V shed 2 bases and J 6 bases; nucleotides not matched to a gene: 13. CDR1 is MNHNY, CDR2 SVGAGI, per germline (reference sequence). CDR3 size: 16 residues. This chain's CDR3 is CASSYALSGDLLEQYF. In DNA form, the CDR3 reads TGTGCCAGCAGTTACGCCCTCAGCGGGGACCTACTCGAGCAGTACTTC.

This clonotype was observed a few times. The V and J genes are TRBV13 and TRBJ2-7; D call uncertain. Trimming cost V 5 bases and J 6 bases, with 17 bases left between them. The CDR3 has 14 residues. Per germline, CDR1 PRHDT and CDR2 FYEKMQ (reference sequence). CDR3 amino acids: CASSPRTRPLEQYF. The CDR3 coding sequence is TGTGCCAGCAGCCCTCGGACCCGGCCCCTCGAGCAGTACTTC.

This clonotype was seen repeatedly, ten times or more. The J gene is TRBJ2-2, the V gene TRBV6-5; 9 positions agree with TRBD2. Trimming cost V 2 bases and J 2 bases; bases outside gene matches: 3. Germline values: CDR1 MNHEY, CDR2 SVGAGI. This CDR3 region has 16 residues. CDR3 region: CASSYVAGANTGELFF. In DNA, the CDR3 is TGTGCCAGCAGTTACGTAGCGGGGGCAAACACCGGGGAGCTGTTTTTT.

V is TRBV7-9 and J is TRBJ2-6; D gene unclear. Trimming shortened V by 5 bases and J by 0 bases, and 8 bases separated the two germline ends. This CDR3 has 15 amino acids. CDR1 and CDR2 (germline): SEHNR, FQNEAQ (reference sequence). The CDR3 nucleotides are TGTGCCAGCAGCCCTGGGCCCTCTGGGGCCAACGTCCTGACTTTC. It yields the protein CASSPGPSGANVLTF. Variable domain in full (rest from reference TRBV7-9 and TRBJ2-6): DTGVSQNPRHKITKRGQNVTFRCDPISEHNRLYWYRQTLGQGPEFLTYFQNEAQLEKSRLLSDRFSAERPKGSFSTLEIQRTEQGDSAMYLCASSPGPSGANVLTFGAGSRLTVL.

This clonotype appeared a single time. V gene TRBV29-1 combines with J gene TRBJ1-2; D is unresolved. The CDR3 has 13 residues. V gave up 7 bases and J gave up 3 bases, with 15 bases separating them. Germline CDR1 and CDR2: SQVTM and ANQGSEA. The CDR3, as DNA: TGCAGCGCTCGGACCCCCGACTACTATGGCTACACCTTC. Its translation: CSARTPDYYGYTF.

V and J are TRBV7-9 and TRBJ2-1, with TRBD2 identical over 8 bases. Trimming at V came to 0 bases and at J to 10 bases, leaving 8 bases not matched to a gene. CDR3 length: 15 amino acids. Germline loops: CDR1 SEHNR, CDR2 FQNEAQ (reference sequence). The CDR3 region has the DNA TGTGCCAGCAGCTTAGCGTCGGCGGGGGGCGGGGAGCAGTTCTTC. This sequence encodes CASSLASAGGGEQFF.

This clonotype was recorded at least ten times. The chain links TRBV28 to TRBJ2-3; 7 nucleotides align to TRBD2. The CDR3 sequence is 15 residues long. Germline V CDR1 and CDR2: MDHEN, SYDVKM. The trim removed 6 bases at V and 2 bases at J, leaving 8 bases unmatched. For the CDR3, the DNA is TGTGCCAGCAGCCTAGTGGGGGGGTCCACAGATACGCAGTATTTT. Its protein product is CASSLVGGSTDTQYF.